This TCR beta chain was identified in a study of blood T cell repertoires in COVID-19. Across the study: COVID-19 samples collected from the United States, Italy and Spain covered acute and convalescent phases. Sample material is recorded as cDNA or gDNA derived from T cells, B-cell-depleted T cells, or PBMCs.

With 4 bases removed from V and 4 bases from J, the gap between germline ends came to 14 bases. The CDR3 runs 14 residues. Germline-derived CDR1 and CDR2 are SGHDT and YYEEEE. Profiled with immunoSEQ multiplex PCR; TCRdb holds only in-frame clones, not every one. The data contain roughly 120,000 clones, approximately 82% of them singletons. Sequenced sample: peripheral blood. This receptor was taken from a man in his 70s with active or convalescent COVID-19. This chain joins TRBV5-6 and TRBJ1-2, with D perhaps TRBD1 (5 bases). For the CDR3, the DNA is TGTGCCAGCAGCCTTGCTGGGGGGTTCTATGGCTACACCTTC. This codes for CASSLAGGFYGYTF.